The next 15 T cell receptor beta chains were all read from a single sample in a study of cytomegalovirus exposure and HLA in healthy donors. PCR employed 60 Vbeta and 13 Jbeta primers. Profiled with immunoSEQ multiplex PCR; TCRdb holds only in-frame clones, not every one. Of more than 100,000 clones listed, about two thirds are singletons. Sequencing was done on a sample of PBMCs. These TCRs come from a man in his fifties in good health and CMV-seropositive.

The V call is TRBV5-8, the J call TRBJ2-1; TRBD1 matches 8 bases. Germline V gives CDR1 SGHTS, CDR2 YDEGEE. The CDR3 has 19 residues. V lost 5 bases, J lost 0 bases, and 16 bases stayed unmatched. This CDR3 reads CASRPLGLQGASSYNEQFF. The DNA for the CDR3 is TGTGCCAGCAGACCCTTGGGGCTCCAGGGGGCGAGCTCCTACAATGAGCAGTTCTTC.

The V gene is TRBV5-1, the J gene TRBJ1-1; 7 bases match TRBD1. V lost 2 bases, J lost 4 bases, and 5 bases stayed unmatched. The CDR3 loop spans 14 amino acids. CDR1 and CDR2 from the germline V gene are SGHRS and YFSETQ. The CDR3 loop reads CASSLQQGVTEAFF. The CDR3 nucleotides read TGCGCCAGCAGCTTACAGCAGGGGGTCACTGAAGCTTTCTTT.

V and J are TRBV11-3 and TRBJ1-3; D ambiguous. Germline V gene data show CDR1 as SGHNT and CDR2 as YENEEA. Trimming took off 4 bases at V and 5 bases at J, with 12 bases between the two ends. There are 14 residues in the CDR3. CDR3 region: CASSSPRIRNTIYF. CDR3 nucleotide sequence: TGTGCCAGCAGCTCTCCTAGGATTCGAAACACCATATATTTT. Full variable domain (missing parts from reference TRBV11-3 and TRBJ1-3): EAGVVQSPRYKIIEKKQPVAFWCNPISGHNTLYWYLQNLGQGPELLIRYENEEAVDDSQLPKDRFSAERLKGVDSTLKIQPAELGDSAVYLCASSSPRIRNTIYFGEGSWLTVV.

The chain has TRBV5-6 and TRBJ1-1, with 7 bases matching TRBD1. CDR3 size: 16 residues. Per the germline V gene, CDR1 is SGHDT and CDR2 is YYEEEE. V lost 4 bases and J lost 1; bases outside the gene matches: 10. DNA of the CDR3: TGTGCCAGCAGCACCAGAACTGGGACAGCGAACACTGAAGCTTTCTTT. This codes for CASSTRTGTANTEAFF.

The rearrangement links TRBV5-1 to TRBJ2-3; TRBD2 is a possible D gene (6 bases). V gave up 0 bases and J gave up 2 bases, with 16 bases separating them. The germline V gene encodes CDR1 SGHRS and CDR2 YFSETQ. The CDR3 length is 17 residues. CDR3 nucleotides: TGCGCCAGCAGCTTGGCCACTAGCAGCCGTTACACAGATACGCAGTATTTT. This translates into CASSLATSSRYTDTQYF.

The chain carries TRBV2 and TRBJ1-3; a weak D match, TRBD1 (5 bases). The germline gives CDR1 SNHLY, CDR2 FYNNEI. V was cut by 1 base and J by 4 bases, with 20 bases left in between. CDR3 length: 18 residues. The CDR3 nucleotides read TGTGCCAGCAGTGAAGAGGGGTGGGGAGGAGTTTACGGAAACACCATATATTTT. It is translated as CASSEEGWGGVYGNTIYF.

With regard to this clone: The identical CDR3 is also encoded by other nucleotide sequences in the sample. This rearrangement joins TRBV11-2 to TRBJ1-1; no clear D. This CDR3 is built from 12 residues. Trimming left V 1 base short and J 4 bases short, with 4 bases between. Germline CDR1 reads SGHAT; CDR2 reads FQNNGV. The CDR3 bases are TGTGCCAGCAGCTTAGCGAGCACTGAAGCTTTCTTT. It specifies CASSLASTEAFF.

The chain uses TRBV4-2 and TRBJ2-7; D is unresolved. The V end was cut by 0 bases, the J end by 5 bases, with 17 bases between. Germline CDR1 reads LGHNA; CDR2 reads YNFKEQ. The CDR3 is 16 residues long. CDR3: CASSQDNTGVEDEQYF. The CDR3 DNA follows: TGTGCCAGCAGCCAAGACAATACGGGTGTTGAAGACGAGCAGTACTTC.

About this clone: Here the CDR3 omits its conserved ending phenylalanine or tryptophan, so a read error is the likely source. No DNA is shown, since the ends of the CDR3 on it are uncertain; the CDR3 is the one TCRdb lists. The V and J genes are TRBV7-2 and TRBJ2-7; the table's D call of TRBD1 was not tested on the DNA. The CDR3 totals 14 residues, both ends included. Germline CDR1 SGHTA, CDR2 FQGNSA. CDR3 amino acids: CASSSSSGTGAPFL.

J is TRBJ1-4 and V is TRBV15; 7 bases align to TRBD1. The CDR3 is 15 residues long. Trimming took 2 bases from V and 7 from J; bases not matched to a gene: 7. CDR1 and CDR2 from the germline V gene are LNHNV and YYDKDF (reference sequence). CDR3 nucleotides: TGTGCCACCAGCAGAAAGACAGGGCAAGCTGAAAAACTGTTTTTT. Translated: CATSRKTGQAEKLFF.

Written as DNA, the CDR3 is TGTGCCAGCAGCCTAAGACAGGGTAATCAGCCCCAGCATTTT. This gives the protein CASSLRQGNQPQHF. The rearrangement uses TRBV7-2 and TRBJ1-5; 7 nucleotides align to TRBD1. The trim removed 5 bases at V and 4 bases at J, leaving 5 bases unmatched. The CDR3 sequence is 14 residues long. The germline gives CDR1 SGHTA, CDR2 FQGNSA.

The gene calls are TRBV27 and TRBJ2-7; 8 nucleotides align to TRBD2. From germline, CDR1 is MNHEY and CDR2 SMNVEV (reference sequence). V was clipped by 4 bases and J by 3 bases; unmatched bases: 8. CDR3 length: 15 residues. DNA of the CDR3: TGTGCCAGCAGTTACAACGAGGGACTAGTCTACGAGCAGTACTTC. Translation: CASSYNEGLVYEQYF.

The chain couples TRBV14 to TRBJ2-5, with 9 positions matching TRBD2. The CDR3 consists of 16 residues. Looked up from germline, CDR1 is SGHDN and CDR2 is FVKESK. J lost 4 bases, V lost 4 bases, and 10 bases had no gene match. CDR3 nucleotides: TGTGCCAGCAGCCGACAAGCGGGAGGTAGTATAGAGACCCAGTACTTC. Translation gives CASSRQAGGSIETQYF.

The chain couples TRBV10-3 to TRBJ1-4; D might be TRBD1 (5 bases). The germline V gene has CDR1 ENHRY and CDR2 SYGVKD. V gave up 6 bases and J gave up 0 bases, with 11 bases separating them. The CDR3 loop spans 15 amino acids. CDR3 amino acids: CAIRRDGATNEKLFF. The CDR3 DNA is TGTGCCATCAGGCGGGACGGGGCAACTAATGAAAAACTGTTTTTT.

The rearrangement joins TRBV5-1 to TRBJ2-3; 10 nucleotides line up with TRBD2. The CDR3 consists of 17 residues. The V segment lost 0 bases and the J segment 1 base; nucleotides outside the gene matches: 5. In germline, CDR1 is SGHRS, CDR2 YFSETQ. The CDR3 DNA reads as TGCGCCAGCAGCTTGGTAGCGGGGGGCGGAGGCACAGATACGCAGTATTTT. It specifies CASSLVAGGGGTDTQYF.